Below, 5 T cell receptor beta chains from the same sample are listed, as sequenced in a study of neurological immune-mediated disorders. TCRdb reanalysed the 5' RACE reads using MiXCR and keeps one entry per CDR3 protein. The table includes roughly 60,000 distinct CDR3 sequences, about an eighth detected once. Sequenced: PBMCs. The source of these receptors is a man aged 55 to 70 in good health.

This clonotype was seen at least ten times. The J gene is TRBJ1-5, the V gene TRBV20-1; no firm D call. Germline V lookup: CDR1 DFQATT, CDR2 SNEGSKA (reference sequence). V lost 0 bases and J lost 3, with 3 bases in between. The CDR3 totals 12 residues. CDR3 DNA sequence: TGCAGTGCTAGAGACCCCAATCAGCCCCAGCATTTT. It translates to CSARDPNQPQHF.

This clonotype was found many times. The gene calls are TRBV18 and TRBJ1-2, with 7 nucleotides matching TRBD1. The CDR3 loop spans 17 amino acids. The germline V gene encodes CDR1 KGHSH and CDR2 LQKENI. With 0 bases clipped from V and 8 bases from J, the junction kept 15 bases outside the gene matches. CDR3 residues: CASSPPLLGQMSKGYTF. The CDR3 region has the DNA TGTGCCAGCTCACCACCCCTTTTGGGACAGATGAGTAAAGGCTACACCTTC. Filled out from reference TRBV18 and TRBJ1-2, the complete variable domain reads NAGVMQNPRHLVRRRGQEARLRCSPMKGHSHVYWYRQLPEEGLKFMVYLQKENIIDESGMPKERFSAEFPKEGPSILRIQQVVRGDSAAYFCASSPPLLGQMSKGYTFGSGTRLTVV.

This clonotype was recorded many times. The chain couples TRBV29-1 to TRBJ1-1; TRBD1 aligns across 9 bases. Losses at the gene ends were 6 bases for V and 1 base for J; bases not matched to a gene: 6. Germline assignment: CDR1 SQVTM and CDR2 ANQGSEA. The CDR3 loop spans 14 amino acids. This chain's CDR3 is CSVVQGAANTEAFF. The DNA of the CDR3 is TGCAGCGTCGTACAGGGGGCCGCGAACACTGAAGCTTTCTTT.

This clonotype showed up many times. DNA for the CDR3: TGTGCCAGCAGCTTAGATCTCGGGACAGATACGCAGTATTTT. Encoded protein: CASSLDLGTDTQYF. V gene TRBV11-2 combines with J gene TRBJ2-3, with D hard to call. Trimming left V 0 bases short and J 3 bases short, with 7 bases between. The CDR3 contains 14 residues. Per the germline V gene, CDR1 is SGHAT and CDR2 is FQNNGV.

This clonotype has ten or more counts. This chain uses TRBV20-1 with TRBJ1-1; TRBD1 might be the D (6 bases). The CDR3 runs 15 residues. Per germline, CDR1 DFQATT and CDR2 SNEGSKA (reference sequence). V lost 0 bases and J lost 0, with 11 bases in between. CDR3 region: CSARDGGRLNTEAFF. Written as DNA, the CDR3 is TGCAGTGCTAGAGATGGGGGCAGGTTGAACACTGAAGCTTTCTTT.